The clone carrying this T cell receptor beta chain has at least ten counts. With 5 bases removed from V and 9 bases from J, the gap between germline ends came to 11 bases. This CDR3 has 12 amino acids. The germline V gene encodes CDR1 LNHDA and CDR2 SQIVND (reference sequence). Time point given: sample taken at primary tumor resection. About 73 TRACERx patients with early, untreated non-small cell lung cancer donated samples. These data originate in a study of spatial heterogeneity in lung cancer. From the 5' RACE reads, TCRdb called clonotypes with MiXCR, one entry per CDR3 protein. Seen here are under 6,500 distinct CDR3 sequences, 3.5% to 4.5% observed once, and the top ten hold approximately 12%.

The chain carries TRBV19 and TRBJ2-1; the D gene is possibly TRBD1 (6 bases). The sequence came from a male donor with early-stage non-small cell lung cancer. The specimen comprised normal lung tissue next to the tumor, sampled at surgery. CDR3 in amino acids: CASSPQGTEQFF. The CDR3 region has the DNA TGTGCCAGTAGTCCCCAGGGGACTGAGCAGTTCTTC.